Below are 27 T cell receptor beta chains sequenced from a single sample in a study of control samples from healthy donors and cancer patients. The table came from immunoSEQ multiplex PCR; TCRdb's copy has only in-frame clones and leaves some out. The profile shows 65,000 to 85,000 clones, more than 75% of them singletons. The sequenced material came from PBMCs. The receptors derive from a woman in her forties or fifties with head and neck cancer.

The gene calls are TRBV6-6 and TRBJ2-2; D not certain. V was cut by 2 bases and J by 2 bases, with 12 bases left in between. This CDR3 has 16 residues. The germline V gene has CDR1 MNHNY and CDR2 SVGAGI (reference sequence). CDR3 nucleotide sequence: TGTGCCAGCAGTTACGGCCTCTCCTTCAACACCGGGGAGCTGTTTTTT. It is translated as CASSYGLSFNTGELFF.

The rearrangement uses TRBV5-1 and TRBJ2-7, with a tentative D call TRBD2 (6 bases). V shed 2 bases and J shed 0 bases, with 9 bases lying between them. This CDR3 region has 14 residues. Germline CDR1 is SGHRS and CDR2 is YFSETQ. DNA for the CDR3: TGCGCCAGCAGCTTCGGAGGGAACTCCTACGAGCAGTACTTC. This translates into CASSFGGNSYEQYF.

CDR3: CASSWTGTGDPYTEAFF. CDR3 in DNA: TGCGCCAGCAGCTGGACCGGGACAGGGGACCCTTACACTGAAGCTTTCTTT. The chain has TRBV5-1 and TRBJ1-1, with 10 bases lining up with TRBD1. CDR3 length equals 17 residues. Germline CDR1 and CDR2: SGHRS and YFSETQ. V gave up 3 bases and J gave up 3 bases; unmatched junction bases: 11.

V and J are TRBV6-5 and TRBJ2-1, with 9 bases fitting TRBD1. Trimming removed 4 bases from V and 4 bases from J; junction bases left unmatched: 5. Germline V gene data show CDR1 as MNHEY and CDR2 as SVGAGI. This CDR3 is built from 15 residues. The CDR3 is CASSSDRGRYNEQFF. CDR3 nucleotide sequence: TGTGCCAGCAGTTCGGACAGGGGACGGTACAATGAGCAGTTCTTC.

The genes are TRBV3-1 (or the pseudogene TRBV3-2) and TRBJ2-7; 12 nucleotides line up with TRBD2. J was trimmed by 1 base and V by 4 bases; bases with no gene match: 2. Germline loops: CDR1 LGHDT, CDR2 YNNKEL (reference sequence). This CDR3 contains 15 residues. CDR3 in DNA: TGTGCCAGCAGCCGTGGACTAGCGGGGTCCTACGAGCAGTACTTC. Translated: CASSRGLAGSYEQYF.

The V and J genes are TRBV3-1 (or the pseudogene TRBV3-2) and TRBJ2-7; unclear D gene. V was pared by 0 bases and J by 5 bases, with 8 bases between. Per germline, CDR1 LGHDT and CDR2 YNNKEL (reference sequence). There are 13 residues in the CDR3. CDR3 nucleotide sequence: TGTGCCAGCAGCCAAGACCCCCCAGACGAGCAGTACTTC. Translated: CASSQDPPDEQYF.

The chain couples TRBV5-1 to TRBJ2-5, with TRBD2 matching 9 bases. This CDR3 contains 14 residues. CDR1 and CDR2 (germline): SGHRS, YFSETQ. Trimming cost V 4 bases and J 5 bases; bases outside gene matches: 6. This CDR3 reads CASSGIAGVETQYF. The CDR3 DNA reads as TGCGCCAGCAGCGGGATAGCGGGGGTGGAGACCCAGTACTTC. Variable domain in full (rest from reference TRBV5-1 and TRBJ2-5): KAGVTQTPRYLIKTRGQQVTLSCSPISGHRSVSWYQQTPGQGLQFLFEYFSETQRNKGNFPGRFSGRQFSNSRSEMNVSTLELGDSALYLCASSGIAGVETQYFGPGTRLLVL.

V and J are TRBV9 and TRBJ1-1; the D gene is possibly TRBD1 (5 bases). Germline-derived CDR1 and CDR2 are SGDLS and YYNGEE. CDR3 length: 14 amino acids. Trimming cost V 4 bases and J 5 bases, with 15 bases left between them. CDR3 bases: TGTGCCAGCAGCCCCTGGGAGGGGAAGACTGAAGCTTTCTTT. The encoded protein is CASSPWEGKTEAFF.

The J gene is TRBJ1-1, the V gene TRBV4-1; D possibly corresponds to TRBD1 (5 bases). Trimming removed 8 bases at V and 4 bases at J, with 32 bases between. Germline assignment: CDR1 MGHRA and CDR2 YSYEKL. CDR3 length: 19 amino acids. CDR3 residues: CASSSISRPGDPGGTEAFF. The DNA of the CDR3 is TGCGCCAGCTCTTCGATTTCGAGACCCGGGGACCCTGGGGGCACTGAAGCTTTCTTT.

The V call is TRBV11-2, the J call TRBJ2-5, with D possibly matching TRBD2 (5 bases). The V gene's germline CDR1 is SGHAT and CDR2 FQNNGV. Trimming pared 7 bases from V and 4 bases from J, leaving 13 bases between. The CDR3 is 13 residues long. CDR3 DNA: TGTGCCAGCACCTTGCCGGGGTCAGAGACCCAGTACTTC. This codes for CASTLPGSETQYF.

This clone has just one count. J is TRBJ1-3 and V is TRBV7-7; no clear D gene. The CDR3 runs 19 residues. Germline CDR1 and CDR2: SSHAT and FNYEAQ (reference sequence). V dropped 1 base and J dropped 0 bases, with 19 bases sitting between them. CDR3 amino acids: CASSLVPGEIRTSGNTIYF. CDR3 sequence (DNA): TGTGCCAGCAGCTTAGTGCCGGGCGAGATACGGACCTCTGGAAACACCATATATTTT.

The V gene is TRBV28, the J gene TRBJ1-6; D gene unclear. Trimming removed 7 bases from V and 8 bases from J, with 24 bases in between. This CDR3 has 17 residues. In germline, CDR1 is MDHEN, CDR2 SYDVKM. This chain's CDR3 is CASISVSSGIVDSPLHF. CDR3 coding DNA: TGTGCCAGCATTAGCGTTTCGTCGGGGATAGTTGATTCACCCCTCCACTTT.

This clone showed up just a few times. The chain joins TRBV11-1 to TRBJ2-7; no definite D call. The V and J ends lost 1 base and 3 bases respectively, with 7 bases between them. Germline loops: CDR1 SGHAT, CDR2 FQDESV (reference sequence). The CDR3 totals 13 residues. CDR3 in amino acids: CASSLGAYYEQYF. The CDR3 bases are TGTGCCAGCAGCTTAGGCGCATACTACGAGCAGTACTTC.

The V and J genes are TRBV3-1 (or the pseudogene TRBV3-2) and TRBJ2-2; TRBD2 matches at 11 bases. Germline V gene lookup returns CDR1 LGHDT and CDR2 YNNKEL (reference sequence). The length of the CDR3 is 17 residues. With 2 bases clipped from V and 1 base from J, the junction kept 3 bases outside the gene matches. CDR3 sequence (DNA): TGTGCCAGCAGCCAACCCCTAGCGGGGGGGAACACCGGGGAGCTGTTTTTT. Protein product: CASSQPLAGGNTGELFF.

About this clone: Other DNA sequences in the same sample also yield this CDR3. This chain joins TRBV28 and TRBJ1-3; D is uncertain. The CDR3 contains 13 residues. Trimming removed 5 bases from V and 4 bases from J, with 9 bases in between. The germline CDR1 and CDR2 sequences are MDHEN and SYDVKM. This CDR3 reads CASSPPAGNTIYF. CDR3 nucleotide sequence: TGTGCCAGCAGTCCCCCGGCGGGAAACACCATATATTTT.

This clone was seen once. V gene TRBV7-3 combines with J gene TRBJ2-5; D unresolved. This CDR3 comprises 13 residues. Germline V gene sequence: CDR1 SGHTA, CDR2 FQGTGA. Trimming removed 5 bases at V and 2 bases at J, with 9 bases between. The DNA of the CDR3 is TGTGCCAGCAGCCGAGGACCACAAGAGACCCAGTACTTC. Its protein is CASSRGPQETQYF.

The gene calls are TRBV10-2 and TRBJ1-2, with a weak D call TRBD1 (6 bases). Germline V gene sequence: CDR1 WSHSY, CDR2 SAAADI. This CDR3 has 17 residues. The V and J ends lost 2 bases and 1 base respectively, with 17 bases between them. The CDR3, as DNA: TGCGCCAGCAGTGAGAGCTGGACAGACATACTTAACTATGGCTACACCTTC. This encodes CASSESWTDILNYGYTF.

V gene TRBV23-1 combines with J gene TRBJ2-1; weak D call: TRBD1 (6 bases). TRBV23-1 is designated an ORF whose function remains uncertain. Deletions cut 0 bases from V and 5 bases from J, with 20 bases between. CDR3 size: 18 residues. The CDR3 bases are TGCGCCAGCAGTCAATCTAGGGTAAGAGGGGGTTTCCACAATGAGCAGTTCTTC. Its translation is CASSQSRVRGGFHNEQFF.

The genes are TRBV7-3 and TRBJ1-3; no clear D. The V gene lost 1 base and the J gene lost 0 bases, with 7 bases spanning the gap. This CDR3 has 15 residues. The germline V gene has CDR1 SGHTA and CDR2 FQGTGA. The CDR3 coding sequence is TGTGCCAGCAGCTTAATGGGCACCTCTGGAAACACCATATATTTT. Translation gives CASSLMGTSGNTIYF.

This clone has just one count. V is TRBV9 and J is TRBJ2-3; D not resolved. The V end was cut by 6 bases, the J end by 2 bases, with 16 bases between. The length of the CDR3 is 15 residues. CDR1 is SGDLS, CDR2 YYNGEE, per germline. The CDR3 spells CASNRGGLLTDTQYF. As DNA, the CDR3 is TGTGCCAGCAATAGAGGTGGCCTACTCACAGATACGCAGTATTTT.

CDR3 residues: CASSSSQTGGGVNTEAFF. In DNA, the CDR3 is TGTGCCAGCAGCTCCTCACAGACAGGGGGCGGGGTGAACACTGAAGCTTTCTTT. The chain is built from TRBV7-2 and TRBJ1-1; 10 positions agree with TRBD1. This CDR3 has 18 residues. The junction had 11 bases not matched to a gene; V was cut back by 4 bases and J by 0 bases. Germline-derived CDR1 and CDR2 are SGHTA and FQGNSA. Together with reference TRBV7-2 and TRBJ1-1, the CDR3 gives the full variable domain: GAGVSQSPSNKVTEKGKDVELRCDPISGHTALYWYRQSLGQGLEFLIYFQGNSAPDKSGLPSDRFSAERTGGSVSTLTIQRTQQEDSAVYLCASSSSQTGGGVNTEAFFGQGTRLTVV.

The V gene is TRBV11-3, the J gene TRBJ1-2; 9 positions match TRBD1. This CDR3 contains 13 residues. In germline, CDR1 is SGHNT, CDR2 YENEEA. V gave up 4 bases and J gave up 6 bases; unmatched junction bases: 3. Here the CDR3 reads CASSSGQGDGYTF. CDR3 DNA sequence: TGTGCCAGCAGCTCGGGACAGGGCGATGGCTACACCTTC.

CDR3 coding DNA: TGTGCCAGCAACGACAGGGTTACCACTGAAGCTTTCTTT. It encodes CASNDRVTTEAFF. This rearrangement joins TRBV6-5 to TRBJ1-1; 7 bases are a match to TRBD1. CDR3 size: 13 residues. Germline CDR1 is MNHEY and CDR2 is SVGAGI. Trimming cost V 7 bases and J 4 bases; bases outside gene matches: 6.

The chain links TRBV5-1 to TRBJ2-1; possibly TRBD1 or TRBD2 for D (6 bases each). V gave up 0 bases and J gave up 3 bases, with 10 bases separating them. The length of the CDR3 is 15 residues. Germline V gene sequence: CDR1 SGHRS, CDR2 YFSETQ. This CDR3 is CASSLAGADYNEQFF. The CDR3 nucleotides read TGCGCCAGCAGCTTGGCGGGGGCCGACTACAATGAGCAGTTCTTC.

This chain's CDR3 is CASSESRAGDNTQYF. The CDR3 DNA follows: TGCGCCAGCAGTGAGTCGCGGGCGGGGGATAATACGCAGTATTTT. This chain joins TRBV10-1 and TRBJ2-3; 7 nucleotides align to TRBD2. With 0 bases clipped from V and 7 bases from J, the junction kept 7 bases outside the gene matches. The CDR3 covers 15 residues. The germline V gene has CDR1 WNHNN and CDR2 SYGVQD (reference sequence).

J is TRBJ1-2 and V is TRBV6-2 or TRBV6-3; no clear D. The CDR3 sequence is 12 residues long. Germline loops: CDR1 MNHEY, CDR2 SVGEGT. V dropped 4 bases and J dropped 4 bases, with 7 bases sitting between them. CDR3 nucleotide sequence: TGTGCCAGCAGTTGGCCGGTCTATGGCTACACCTTC. Protein: CASSWPVYGYTF.

The chain links TRBV28 to TRBJ2-7; D call uncertain. CDR3 size: 13 residues. The V gene lost 11 bases and the J gene lost 1 base, with 15 bases spanning the gap. The germline V gene has CDR1 MDHEN and CDR2 SYDVKM. CDR3 sequence reads: CAWGPAGSYEQYF. In DNA form, the CDR3 reads TGTGCCTGGGGTCCAGCAGGATCCTACGAGCAGTACTTC.